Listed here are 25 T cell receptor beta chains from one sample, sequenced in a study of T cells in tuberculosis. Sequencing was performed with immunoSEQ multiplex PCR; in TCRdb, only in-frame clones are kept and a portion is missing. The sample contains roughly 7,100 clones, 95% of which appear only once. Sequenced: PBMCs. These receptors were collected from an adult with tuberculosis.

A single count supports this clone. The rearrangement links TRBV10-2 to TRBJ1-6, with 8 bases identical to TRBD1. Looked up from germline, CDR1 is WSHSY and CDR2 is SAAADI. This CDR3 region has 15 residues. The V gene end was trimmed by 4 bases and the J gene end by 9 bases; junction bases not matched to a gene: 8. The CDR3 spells CASSVLGQGFSPLHF. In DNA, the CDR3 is TGCGCCAGCAGTGTCCTTGGACAGGGCTTTTCACCCCTCCACTTT.

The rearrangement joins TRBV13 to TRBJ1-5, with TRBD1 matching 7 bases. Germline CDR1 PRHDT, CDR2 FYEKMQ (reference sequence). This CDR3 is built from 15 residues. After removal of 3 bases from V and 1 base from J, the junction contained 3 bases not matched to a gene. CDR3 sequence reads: CASSFGRGSNQPQHF. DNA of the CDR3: TGTGCCAGCAGCTTTGGCAGGGGGAGCAATCAGCCCCAGCATTTT. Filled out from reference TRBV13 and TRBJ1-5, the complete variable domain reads AAGVIQSPRHLIKEKRETATLKCYPIPRHDTVYWYQQGPGQDPQFLISFYEKMQSDKGSIPDRFSAQQFSDYHSELNMSSLELGDSALYFCASSFGRGSNQPQHFGDGTRLSIL.

CDR3: CASSSPGGRADTQYF. DNA for the CDR3: TGTGCCAGCAGTTCCCCGGGGGGGCGGGCAGATACGCAGTATTTT. This chain connects TRBV6-6 to TRBJ2-3; TRBD2 aligns across 8 bases. The CDR3 sequence is 15 residues long. In germline, CDR1 is MNHNY, CDR2 SVGAGI (reference sequence). V shed 4 bases and J 4 bases; nucleotides not matched to a gene: 7.

CDR3: CASSLNTEPGELFF. CDR3 coding DNA: TGCGCCAGCAGCTTGAACACGGAGCCCGGGGAGCTGTTTTTT. This sequence joins TRBV5-1 and TRBJ2-2; D is unclear. This CDR3 has 14 amino acids. The V and J ends lost 1 base and 6 bases respectively, with 10 bases between them. Per germline, CDR1 SGHRS and CDR2 YFSETQ.

CDR3 amino acids: CASSGTSGGYYNEQFF. The CDR3 DNA reads as TGTGCCAGTAGTGGGACTAGCGGGGGGTATTACAATGAGCAGTTCTTC. This sequence joins TRBV19 and TRBJ2-1, with TRBD2 matching 15 bases. The CDR3 is 16 residues long. The germline CDR1 and CDR2 sequences are LNHDA and SQIVND (reference sequence). The V segment lost 5 bases and the J segment 4 bases; nucleotides outside the gene matches: 3.

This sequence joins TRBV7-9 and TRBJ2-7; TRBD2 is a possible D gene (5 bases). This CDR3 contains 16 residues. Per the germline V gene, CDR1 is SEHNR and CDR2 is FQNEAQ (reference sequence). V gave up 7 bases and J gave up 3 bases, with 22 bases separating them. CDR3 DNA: TGTGCCAGCATCGATAATTCGAACCCCCGGGACTACGAGCAGTACTTC. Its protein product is CASIDNSNPRDYEQYF.

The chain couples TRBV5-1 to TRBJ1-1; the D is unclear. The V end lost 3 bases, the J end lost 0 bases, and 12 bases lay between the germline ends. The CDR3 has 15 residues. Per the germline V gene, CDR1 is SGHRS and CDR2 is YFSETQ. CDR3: CASSSVPGMNTEAFF. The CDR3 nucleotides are TGCGCCAGCAGCTCGGTACCGGGGATGAACACTGAAGCTTTCTTT.

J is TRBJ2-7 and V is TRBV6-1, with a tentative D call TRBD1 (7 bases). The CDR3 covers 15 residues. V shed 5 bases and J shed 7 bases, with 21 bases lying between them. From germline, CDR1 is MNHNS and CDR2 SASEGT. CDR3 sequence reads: CASSTLDRRGGEQYF. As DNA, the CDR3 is TGTGCCAGCAGTACCCTGGACAGGCGAGGGGGGGAGCAGTACTTC.

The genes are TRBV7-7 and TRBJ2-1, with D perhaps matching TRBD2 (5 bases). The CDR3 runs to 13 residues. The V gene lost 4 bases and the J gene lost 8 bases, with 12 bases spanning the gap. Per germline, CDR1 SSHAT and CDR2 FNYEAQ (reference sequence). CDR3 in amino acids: CASSWRAGDEQFF. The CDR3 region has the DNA TGTGCCAGCAGCTGGCGGGCCGGGGATGAGCAGTTCTTC.

The DNA for the CDR3 is TGTGCCAGCAGTTCATCTGCGGGGTGGTACAATGAGCAGTTCTTC. This encodes CASSSSAGWYNEQFF. The V call is TRBV28, the J call TRBJ2-1; possibly TRBD2 for D (6 bases). Trimming cost V 4 bases and J 4 bases, with 14 bases left between them. The length of the CDR3 is 15 residues. The germline gives CDR1 MDHEN, CDR2 SYDVKM.

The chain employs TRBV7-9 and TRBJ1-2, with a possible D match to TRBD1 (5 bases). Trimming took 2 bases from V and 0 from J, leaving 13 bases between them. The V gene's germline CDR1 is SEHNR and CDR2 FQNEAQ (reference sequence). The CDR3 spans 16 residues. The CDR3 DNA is TGTGCCAGCAGCTTAAACAGGCCCTTAGCTAACTATGGCTACACCTTC. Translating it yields CASSLNRPLANYGYTF.

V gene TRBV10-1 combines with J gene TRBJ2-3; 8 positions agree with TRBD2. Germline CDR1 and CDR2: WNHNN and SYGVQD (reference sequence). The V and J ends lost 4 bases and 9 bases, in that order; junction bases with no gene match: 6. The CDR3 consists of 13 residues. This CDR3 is CASSGFAGGTQYF. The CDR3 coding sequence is TGCGCCAGCAGTGGCTTTGCGGGAGGCACGCAGTATTTT.

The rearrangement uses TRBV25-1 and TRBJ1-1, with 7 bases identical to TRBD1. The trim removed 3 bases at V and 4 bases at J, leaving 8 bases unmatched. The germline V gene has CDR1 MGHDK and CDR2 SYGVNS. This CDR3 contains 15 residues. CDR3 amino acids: CASSDKYRGGTEAFF. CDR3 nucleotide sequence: TGTGCCAGCAGTGACAAATACAGGGGAGGCACTGAAGCTTTCTTT.

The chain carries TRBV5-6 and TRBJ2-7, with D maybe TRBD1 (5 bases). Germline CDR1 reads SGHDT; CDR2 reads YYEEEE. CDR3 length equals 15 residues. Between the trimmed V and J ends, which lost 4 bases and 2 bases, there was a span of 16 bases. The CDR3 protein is CASSATGYGAYEQYF. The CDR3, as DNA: TGTGCCAGCAGCGCAACAGGTTATGGGGCCTACGAGCAGTACTTC.

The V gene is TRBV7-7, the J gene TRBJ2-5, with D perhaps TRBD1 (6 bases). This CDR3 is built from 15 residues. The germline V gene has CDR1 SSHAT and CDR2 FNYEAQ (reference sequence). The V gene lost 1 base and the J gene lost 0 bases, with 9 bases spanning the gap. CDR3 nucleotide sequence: TGTGCCAGCAGCTTAGGCAGGGGCCACCAAGAGACCCAGTACTTC. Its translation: CASSLGRGHQETQYF.

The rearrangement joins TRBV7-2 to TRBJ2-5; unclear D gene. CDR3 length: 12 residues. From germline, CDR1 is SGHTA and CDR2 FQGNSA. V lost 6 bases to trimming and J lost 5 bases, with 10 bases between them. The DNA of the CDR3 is TGTGCCAGCAGTCCCAGCGTGGAGACCCAGTACTTC. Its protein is CASSPSVETQYF.

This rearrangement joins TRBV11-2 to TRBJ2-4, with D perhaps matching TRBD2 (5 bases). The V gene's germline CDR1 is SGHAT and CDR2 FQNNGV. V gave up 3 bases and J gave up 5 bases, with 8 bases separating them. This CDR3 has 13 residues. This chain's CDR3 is CASSFYGENIQYF. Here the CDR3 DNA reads TGTGCCAGCAGCTTTTACGGGGAAAACATTCAGTACTTC.

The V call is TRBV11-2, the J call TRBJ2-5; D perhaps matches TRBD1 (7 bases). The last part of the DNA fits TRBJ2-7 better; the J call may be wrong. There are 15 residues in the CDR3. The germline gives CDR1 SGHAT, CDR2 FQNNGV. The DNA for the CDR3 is TGTGCCAGCAGCTTAGGGGCAGGGGGGACCTACGAGCAGTACTTC. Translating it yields CASSLGAGGTYEQYF.

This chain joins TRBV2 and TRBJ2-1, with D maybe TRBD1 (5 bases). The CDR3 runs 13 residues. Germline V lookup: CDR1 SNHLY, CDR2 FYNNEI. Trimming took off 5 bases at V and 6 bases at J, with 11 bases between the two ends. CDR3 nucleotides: TGTGCCAGCAGTCCCACTGGGGCCAATGAGCAGTTCTTC. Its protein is CASSPTGANEQFF.

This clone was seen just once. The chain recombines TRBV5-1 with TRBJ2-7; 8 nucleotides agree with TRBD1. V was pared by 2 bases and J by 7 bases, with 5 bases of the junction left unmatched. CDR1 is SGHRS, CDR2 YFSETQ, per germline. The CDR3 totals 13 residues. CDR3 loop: CASSFTGGREQYF. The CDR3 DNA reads TGCGCCAGCAGCTTTACAGGGGGTAGGGAGCAGTACTTC.

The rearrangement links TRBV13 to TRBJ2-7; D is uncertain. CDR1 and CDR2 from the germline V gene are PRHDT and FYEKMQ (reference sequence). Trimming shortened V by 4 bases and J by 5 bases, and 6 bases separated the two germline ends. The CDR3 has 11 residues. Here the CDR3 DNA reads TGTGCCAGCAGCTATCAGGACGAGCAGTACTTC. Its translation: CASSYQDEQYF. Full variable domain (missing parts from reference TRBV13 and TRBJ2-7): AAGVIQSPRHLIKEKRETATLKCYPIPRHDTVYWYQQGPGQDPQFLISFYEKMQSDKGSIPDRFSAQQFSDYHSELNMSSLELGDSALYFCASSYQDEQYFGPGTRLTVT.

This chain's CDR3 is CASSLSDRGLRGELFF. In DNA form, the CDR3 reads TGCGCCAGCAGCCTCTCCGACAGGGGGTTGAGAGGGGAGCTGTTTTTT. This rearrangement joins TRBV4-1 to TRBJ2-2, with 9 positions matching TRBD1. Losses at the gene ends were 4 bases for V and 8 bases for J; bases not matched to a gene: 11. The CDR3 contains 16 residues. CDR1 is MGHRA and CDR2 is YSYEKL in the germline V gene.

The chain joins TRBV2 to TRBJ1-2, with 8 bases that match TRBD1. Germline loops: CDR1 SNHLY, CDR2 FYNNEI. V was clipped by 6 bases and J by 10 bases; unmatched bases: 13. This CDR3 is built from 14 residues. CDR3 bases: TGTGCCAGCAGCGCGGACAGGGCCCGGGGTGACTACACCTTC. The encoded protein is CASSADRARGDYTF.

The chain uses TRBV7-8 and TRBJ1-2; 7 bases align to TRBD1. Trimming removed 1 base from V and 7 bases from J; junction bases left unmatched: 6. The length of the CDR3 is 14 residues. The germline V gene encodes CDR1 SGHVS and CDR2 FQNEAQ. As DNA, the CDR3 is TGTGCCAGCAGCTTAGGTCTAGGGGACAGTGGCTACACCTTC. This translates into CASSLGLGDSGYTF.

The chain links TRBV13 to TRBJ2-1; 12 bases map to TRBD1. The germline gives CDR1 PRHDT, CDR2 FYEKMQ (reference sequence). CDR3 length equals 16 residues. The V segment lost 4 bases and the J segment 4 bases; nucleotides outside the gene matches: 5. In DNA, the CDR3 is TGTGCCAGCAGCTCAGCGGGACAGGGGGCTTACAATGAGCAGTTCTTC. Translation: CASSSAGQGAYNEQFF.